One sample yielded the 9 T cell receptor beta chains listed below, sequenced in a study of T cells after yellow fever vaccination. TCRdb re-called the 5' RACE reads through MiXCR, storing one row per CDR3 protein. The sample records hundreds of thousands of distinct CDR3 sequences, 8% to 10% being singletons. The source was PBMCs, collected on the day of the first yellow fever vaccination. The receptor source for this set is a man younger than 35 who received the YFV17D yellow fever vaccine.

In this sample, this clonotype turned up a few times. The chain recombines TRBV28 with TRBJ2-7, with unresolved D. The germline gives CDR1 MDHEN, CDR2 SYDVKM. The CDR3 is 13 residues long. The V gene lost 3 bases and the J gene lost 4 bases, with 10 bases spanning the gap. The CDR3 bases are TGTGCCAGCAGTTTGGTGGATAATTACGAGCAGTACGTC. Its translation: CASSLVDNYEQYV.

This clonotype was recorded at least ten times. The chain uses TRBV10-3 and TRBJ2-5; 9 bases agree with TRBD2. Germline-derived CDR1 and CDR2 are ENHRY and SYGVKD. The trim removed 8 bases at V and 4 bases at J, leaving 11 bases unmatched. The CDR3 spans 15 residues. CDR3 loop: CAIRRGGGAGETQYF. CDR3 in DNA: TGTGCCATCCGTCGGGGCGGGGGGGCCGGAGAGACCCAGTACTTC.

This clonotype was seen only a few times. The chain recombines TRBV21-1 with TRBJ1-2; whether TRBD1, the table's D call, matches the DNA was not checked. TRBV21-1 is annotated as a pseudogene. This CDR3 spans 14 amino acids. In DNA, the CDR3 is TGTGCCAGCAGCCCCGGACAGGGGTCCCTTGGCTACACCTTC. Translated: CASSPGQGSLGYTF.

The CDR3 sequence is CASSMGQGMNTEAFF. In nucleotides, the CDR3 is TGTGCCAGCAGCATGGGACAGGGGATGAACACTGAAGCTTTCTTT. V and J are TRBV7-9 and TRBJ1-1; 10 bases match TRBD1. Trimming took 5 bases from V and 0 from J; bases not matched to a gene: 3. Germline lookup yields CDR1 SEHNR and CDR2 FQNEAQ (reference sequence). The CDR3 consists of 15 residues.

This clonotype was seen at least ten times. V is TRBV6-2 or TRBV6-3 and J is TRBJ2-6; 8 bases fit TRBD1. The CDR3 is made up of 16 amino acids. Germline trimming cut 6 bases from V and 4 bases from J; bases unmatched to any gene: 8. The germline V gene has CDR1 MNHEY and CDR2 SVGEGT. CDR3 sequence: CASRLTGAAGANVLTF. The DNA for the CDR3 is TGTGCCAGCAGACTGACAGGGGCGGCAGGGGCCAACGTCCTGACTTTC.

In this sample, this clonotype turned up a few times. The chain recombines TRBV15 with TRBJ2-2, with 12 bases identical to TRBD1. Per the germline V gene, CDR1 is LNHNV and CDR2 is YYDKDF (reference sequence). CDR3 size: 15 residues. The V and J ends lost 6 bases and 6 bases, in that order; junction bases with no gene match: 5. This CDR3 is CATRYRDRGPGELFF. CDR3 nucleotide sequence: TGTGCCACCAGATACCGGGACAGGGGGCCCGGGGAGCTGTTTTTT.

The chain uses TRBV7-9 and TRBJ1-1; maybe TRBD1 (5 bases). The CDR3 covers 15 residues. Germline CDR1 SEHNR, CDR2 FQNEAQ (reference sequence). V dropped 5 bases and J dropped 4 bases, with 17 bases sitting between them. In DNA form, the CDR3 reads TGTGCCAGCAGCCAGGTTTTTGGGGGGACCACTGAAGCTTTCTTT. Translating gives CASSQVFGGTTEAFF.

The chain joins TRBV18 to TRBJ2-7; 9 bases line up with TRBD1. V lost 0 bases, J lost 7 bases, and 7 bases stayed unmatched. CDR3 length: 15 residues. From germline, CDR1 is KGHSH and CDR2 LQKENI. The CDR3 DNA is TGTGCCAGCTCACCACCGAACAGGGGGCCGGAGGAGCAGTACGTC. Amino acids: CASSPPNRGPEEQYV.

V gene TRBV5-1 combines with J gene TRBJ1-4; TRBD1 aligns across 8 bases. CDR1 is SGHRS, CDR2 YFSETQ, per germline. With 4 bases clipped from V and 4 bases from J, the junction kept 6 bases outside the gene matches. This CDR3 region has 15 residues. The CDR3 protein is CASSDPQGGNEKLFF. The CDR3 region has the DNA TGCGCCAGCAGCGACCCACAGGGGGGTAATGAAAAACTGTTTTTT.